The next 26 T cell receptor beta chains were all read from a single sample in a study of T cell responses to AZD1222 COVID-19 vaccine. Using immunoSEQ multiplex PCR, the repertoire was profiled, and TCRdb retains in-frame clones only, with some absent. The sample has over 150,000 clones, around 90% seen once. The source was peripheral blood, collected on day 0 of AZD1222 vaccination. The receptors here all came from an adult in good health.

This chain links TRBV10-3 with TRBJ1-2, with D unresolved. Germline V gene data show CDR1 as ENHRY and CDR2 as SYGVKD. The CDR3 consists of 13 residues. Trimming shortened V by 7 bases and J by 2 bases, and 11 bases separated the two germline ends. CDR3 amino acids: CAINQDGNYGYTF. The CDR3 DNA follows: TGTGCCATCAACCAGGACGGGAACTATGGCTACACCTTC.

The gene calls are TRBV3-1 (or the pseudogene TRBV3-2) and TRBJ2-2; D possibly corresponds to TRBD1 (5 bases). Germline values: CDR1 LGHDT, CDR2 YNNKEL (reference sequence). Trimming removed 2 bases from V and 7 bases from J, with 8 bases in between. The CDR3 spans 13 residues. In nucleotides, the CDR3 is TGTGCCAGCAGCCAAAGGGGTAACGGGGAGCTGTTTTTT. It yields the protein CASSQRGNGELFF.

The rearrangement links TRBV11-2 to TRBJ1-3, with D perhaps matching TRBD1 (6 bases). In germline, CDR1 is SGHAT, CDR2 FQNNGV. There are 14 residues in the CDR3. V was clipped by 6 bases and J by 1 base, with 10 bases between them. CDR3 sequence: CASRIQGSGNTIYF. In nucleotides, the CDR3 is TGTGCCAGCAGGATACAGGGATCTGGAAACACCATATATTTT.

This chain connects TRBV6-6 to TRBJ2-3; D gene ambiguous. V was shortened by 7 bases and J by 5 bases, with 7 bases between the two germline ends. Germline lookup yields CDR1 MNHNY and CDR2 SVGAGI (reference sequence). The CDR3 loop spans 11 amino acids. CDR3 loop: CASNPGDTQYF. In DNA, the CDR3 is TGTGCCAGCAACCCAGGAGATACGCAGTATTTT.

The V and J genes are TRBV6-5 and TRBJ1-5, with D tentatively TRBD1 (5 bases). V lost 5 bases, J lost 1 base, and 12 bases lay in between. This CDR3 spans 15 amino acids. Germline CDR1 is MNHEY and CDR2 is SVGAGI. CDR3 coding DNA: TGTGCCAGCAGTCGGGACGGTGTAAGCAATCAGCCCCAGCATTTT. This encodes CASSRDGVSNQPQHF.

V is TRBV18 and J is TRBJ1-1; 7 bases align to TRBD1. This CDR3 contains 13 residues. V shed 6 bases, J shed 7 bases, and the junction held 8 bases outside the gene matches. Germline V gene data show CDR1 as KGHSH and CDR2 as LQKENI. The CDR3 sequence is CASSDWDSVEAFF. In DNA form, the CDR3 reads TGTGCCAGCTCGGACTGGGACAGCGTTGAAGCTTTCTTT.

The chain combines TRBV14 with TRBJ1-6; a possible D gene is TRBD1 (5 bases). The CDR3 length is 16 residues. Trimming cost V 4 bases and J 7 bases, with 17 bases left between them. Germline CDR1 reads SGHDN; CDR2 reads FVKESK. CDR3 protein: CASSPSGGTRNSPLHF. The CDR3 DNA is TGTGCCAGCAGCCCATCGGGGGGGACGCGAAATTCACCCCTCCACTTT. The full variable domain, with the rest looked up from reference TRBV14 and TRBJ1-6, is EAGVTQFPSHSVIEKGQTVTLRCDPISGHDNLYWYRRVMGKEIKFLLHFVKESKQDESGMPNNRFLAERTGGTYSTLKVQPAELEDSGVYFCASSPSGGTRNSPLHFGNGTRLTVT.

In DNA form, the CDR3 reads TGTGCCAGCAGTTTCGGCAACCGTGTCAACACTGAAGCTTTCTTT. The encoded protein is CASSFGNRVNTEAFF. The chain carries TRBV6-5 and TRBJ1-1, with D unresolved. CDR1 is MNHEY and CDR2 is SVGAGI in the germline V gene. Trimming cost V 4 bases and J 2 bases, with 14 bases left between them. The CDR3 sequence is 15 residues long.

V gene TRBV7-2 combines with J gene TRBJ2-5; D may be TRBD1 or TRBD2 (6 bases each). CDR3 length: 18 residues. Germline loops: CDR1 SGHTA, CDR2 FQGNSA. The V end was cut by 4 bases, the J end by 1 base, with 22 bases between. The CDR3 is CASSSLGGTFSSQETQYF. The CDR3 DNA reads TGTGCCAGCAGCTCCTTAGGGGGGACGTTCTCCTCCCAAGAGACCCAGTACTTC. The whole variable domain, filled in from reference TRBV7-2 and TRBJ2-5, reads GAGVSQSPSNKVTEKGKDVELRCDPISGHTALYWYRQSLGQGLEFLIYFQGNSAPDKSGLPSDRFSAERTGGSVSTLTIQRTQQEDSAVYLCASSSLGGTFSSQETQYFGPGTRLLVL.

CDR3 sequence: CASSYSKGLSSYNSPLHF. In DNA form, the CDR3 reads TGTGCCAGCAGCTACAGTAAGGGATTGAGCTCCTATAATTCACCCCTCCACTTT. The chain combines TRBV5-6 with TRBJ1-6; D is ambiguous. This CDR3 is built from 18 residues. CDR1 SGHDT and CDR2 YYEEEE come from the germline V gene. The V end was cut by 3 bases, the J end by 0 bases, with 16 bases between.

The rearrangement joins TRBV7-8 to TRBJ2-2, with D unclear. Trimming left V 5 bases short and J 6 bases short, with 16 bases between. The CDR3 runs to 15 residues. Germline loops: CDR1 SGHVS, CDR2 FQNEAQ. The CDR3 DNA sequence: TGTGCCAGCAGCACTCGGTGGGATTCAGCCGGGGAGCTGTTTTTT. It encodes CASSTRWDSAGELFF.

The CDR3 DNA is TGTGCCAGCAGTCTCAACCTAGGAAACACCATATATTTT. Translation gives CASSLNLGNTIYF. The rearrangement links TRBV27 to TRBJ1-3; D remains unclear. CDR3 length: 13 residues. CDR1 MNHEY and CDR2 SMNVEV come from the germline V gene (reference sequence). Between the trimmed V and J ends, which lost 5 bases and 4 bases, there was a span of 9 bases.

V usage is TRBV19 and J usage is TRBJ1-1; tentative D call: TRBD1 (5 bases). There are 15 residues in the CDR3. Germline V gene sequence: CDR1 LNHDA, CDR2 SQIVND (reference sequence). The V end was cut by 5 bases, the J end by 1 base, with 14 bases between. CDR3 nucleotide sequence: TGTGCCAGTAGTGCTAGGGGTGGGGAGAACACTGAAGCTTTCTTT. Translation: CASSARGGENTEAFF.

This rearrangement joins TRBV7-3 to TRBJ2-3; TRBD2 matches at 14 bases. CDR1 is SGHTA, CDR2 FQGTGA, per germline. The ends lost 0 bases at V and 3 bases at J; junction bases unmatched: 8. This CDR3 region has 19 residues. In DNA form, the CDR3 reads TGTGCCAGCAGCTTAACACCGCTGGGACTAGCGGGAGTTACAGATACGCAGTATTTT. Its protein is CASSLTPLGLAGVTDTQYF.

The chain combines TRBV11-2 with TRBJ1-1; no clear D. The length of the CDR3 is 14 residues. The V and J ends lost 1 base and 7 bases respectively, with 13 bases between them. Germline V gene sequence: CDR1 SGHAT, CDR2 FQNNGV. CDR3 nucleotides: TGTGCCAGCAGCTTAGGGACTTTGGGGTTTGAAGCTTTCTTT. Protein product: CASSLGTLGFEAFF.

The rearrangement links TRBV6-1 to TRBJ1-1; tentatively, D is TRBD1 (6 bases). This CDR3 has 16 amino acids. V gave up 0 bases and J gave up 4 bases, with 15 bases separating them. Germline V gene lookup returns CDR1 MNHNS and CDR2 SASEGT. The CDR3 nucleotides are TGTGCCAGCAGTGAAGCCCCCCCAGGGGTGGGCACTGAAGCTTTCTTT. Translated: CASSEAPPGVGTEAFF.

The chain employs TRBV27 and TRBJ2-7; 10 nucleotides match TRBD1. V gave up 2 bases and J gave up 7 bases; unmatched junction bases: 5. CDR3 size: 14 residues. Germline lookup yields CDR1 MNHEY and CDR2 SMNVEV (reference sequence). The CDR3 nucleotides are TGTGCCAGCAGTTTAAGGACAGGGGGTCGGGAGCAGTACTTC. Translating gives CASSLRTGGREQYF.

This clone was picked up one time. This chain connects TRBV7-9 to TRBJ1-3; no clear D gene. With 7 bases removed from V and 4 bases from J, the gap between germline ends came to 11 bases. The CDR3 spans 13 residues. CDR1 SEHNR and CDR2 FQNEAQ come from the germline V gene (reference sequence). The CDR3, as DNA: TGTGCCAGCACCGACATCGGAGGAAACACCATATATTTT. As protein: CASTDIGGNTIYF.

This clone was counted only a few times. This chain joins TRBV10-2 and TRBJ1-6; TRBD1 might be the D (6 bases). CDR3 length: 12 residues. The germline gives CDR1 WSHSY, CDR2 SAAADI. Trimming removed 7 bases at V and 14 bases at J, with 15 bases between. The CDR3 coding sequence is TGCGCCAGCATGCAGGGGACCCAGACCCTCCACTTT. Translated, it gives CASMQGTQTLHF.

CDR3 region: CASSYRLGQGDTGELFF. The CDR3 region has the DNA TGTGCCAGCAGTTACCGTTTGGGACAGGGGGACACCGGGGAGCTGTTTTTT. The chain has TRBV28 and TRBJ2-2, with 11 bases that match TRBD1. This CDR3 spans 17 amino acids. Per the germline V gene, CDR1 is MDHEN and CDR2 is SYDVKM. V was pared by 4 bases and J by 3 bases, with 7 bases of the junction left unmatched. Full variable domain (rest looked up from reference TRBV28 and TRBJ2-2): DVKVTQSSRYLVKRTGEKVFLECVQDMDHENMFWYRQDPGLGLRLIYFSYDVKMKEKGDIPEGYSVSREKKERFSLILESASTNQTSMYLCASSYRLGQGDTGELFFGEGSRLTVL.

The chain links TRBV7-2 to TRBJ1-2; possibly TRBD1 for D (6 bases). Trimming stripped 5 bases from V and 4 bases from J, with 14 bases between. This CDR3 comprises 14 residues. Germline V lookup: CDR1 SGHTA, CDR2 FQGNSA. The CDR3 DNA follows: TGTGCCAGCAGCCCGGAACAGGGTGCCTATGGCTACACCTTC. Translated, it gives CASSPEQGAYGYTF.

The J gene is TRBJ2-3, the V gene TRBV5-1; no clear D gene. The CDR3 extends over 14 amino acids. Trimming cost V 4 bases and J 8 bases, with 17 bases left between them. In germline, CDR1 is SGHRS, CDR2 YFSETQ. The DNA for the CDR3 is TGCGCCAGCAGCCGAACGGACCCCCGAGGTACGCAGTATTTT. Protein product: CASSRTDPRGTQYF.

CDR3 amino acids: CAWSVVGSVAWRYTF. The CDR3, as DNA: TGTGCCTGGAGTGTAGTGGGATCCGTGGCTTGGCGCTACACCTTC. The V call is TRBV30, the J call TRBJ1-2; D not certain. This CDR3 contains 15 residues. Trimming pared 0 bases from V and 9 bases from J, leaving 20 bases between. From germline, CDR1 is GTSNPN and CDR2 SVGIG (reference sequence).

The V call is TRBV2, the J call TRBJ2-3; 7 bases match TRBD2. The CDR3 length is 13 residues. Trimming at V came to 10 bases and at J to 6 bases, leaving 10 bases not matched to a gene. CDR1 and CDR2 from the germline V gene are SNHLY and FYNNEI. In nucleotides, the CDR3 is TGTGCCACCGTGGGGAGGGCCGGGGATACGCAGTATTTT. Amino acid sequence: CATVGRAGDTQYF.

This rearrangement joins TRBV19 to TRBJ1-2; weak D call: TRBD1 (5 bases). Germline CDR1 LNHDA, CDR2 SQIVND (reference sequence). V lost 3 bases to trimming and J lost 6 bases, with 8 bases between them. This CDR3 region has 12 residues. The CDR3 bases are TGTGCCAGTAGTATGAGAGGGGATGGCTACACCTTC. As protein: CASSMRGDGYTF.

The chain recombines TRBV19 with TRBJ1-5; a possible D gene is TRBD1 (6 bases). The CDR3 covers 15 residues. CDR1 and CDR2 from the germline V gene are LNHDA and SQIVND (reference sequence). V was clipped by 0 bases and J by 6 bases, with 12 bases between them. The CDR3 reads CASSIEVGGPQPQHF. The CDR3 DNA is TGTGCCAGTAGTATAGAAGTGGGGGGCCCTCAGCCCCAGCATTTT.